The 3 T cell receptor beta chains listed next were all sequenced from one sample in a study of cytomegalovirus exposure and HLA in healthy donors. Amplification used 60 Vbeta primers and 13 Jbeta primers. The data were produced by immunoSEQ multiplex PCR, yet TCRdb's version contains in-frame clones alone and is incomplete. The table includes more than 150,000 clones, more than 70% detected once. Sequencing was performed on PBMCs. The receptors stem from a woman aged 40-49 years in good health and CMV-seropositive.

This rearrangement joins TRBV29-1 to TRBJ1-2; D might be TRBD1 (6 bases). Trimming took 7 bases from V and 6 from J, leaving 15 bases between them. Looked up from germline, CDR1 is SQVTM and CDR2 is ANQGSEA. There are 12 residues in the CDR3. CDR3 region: CSAGEGGNGYTF. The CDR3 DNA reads TGCAGCGCTGGGGAGGGGGGTAATGGCTACACCTTC.

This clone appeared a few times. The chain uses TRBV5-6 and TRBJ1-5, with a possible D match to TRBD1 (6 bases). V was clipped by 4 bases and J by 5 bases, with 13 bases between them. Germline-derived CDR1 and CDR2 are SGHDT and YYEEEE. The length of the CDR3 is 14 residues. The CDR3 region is CASSLSGTHQPQHF. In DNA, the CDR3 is TGTGCCAGCAGCCTCTCCGGGACACATCAGCCCCAGCATTTT.

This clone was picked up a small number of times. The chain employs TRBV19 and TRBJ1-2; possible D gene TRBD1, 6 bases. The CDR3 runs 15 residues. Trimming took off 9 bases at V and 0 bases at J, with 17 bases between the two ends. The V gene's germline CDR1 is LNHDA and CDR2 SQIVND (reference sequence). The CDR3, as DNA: TGTGCCAGCAATAGCCCCGGACAGACTAACTATGGCTACACCTTC. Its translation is CASNSPGQTNYGYTF.